Listed below are T cell receptor beta chains from one sample, sequenced in a study of Ad26.COV2.S vaccination and SARS-CoV-2 variants. The protocol was immunoSEQ multiplex PCR, while the TCRdb copy is restricted to in-frame clones and leaves out a portion. The data show 85,000 to 95,000 clones, 82% seen once. The source was peripheral blood, collected after recovery from COVID-19. All receptors come from a human donor who had recovered from COVID-19. Both conserved end residues are part of each CDR3. A D gene is named only where the DNA matches it firmly. Only some rows state a clone size, as once, few, many or a class for expanded clones.

CASSHGLEISPLHF,TGTGCCAGCAGCCATGGGCTGGAGATTTCACCCCTCCACTTT,TRBV14,once,TRBJ1-6,NA
CAISGGGGGTEAFF,TGTGCCATCAGTGGAGGCGGAGGGGGCACTGAAGCTTTCTTT,TRBV10-3,once,TRBJ1-1,NA
CASSQGFRDVANTGELFF,TGTGCCAGCAGCCAAGGCTTCCGGGACGTCGCGAACACCGGGGAGCTGTTTTTT,TRBV14,many,TRBJ2-2,NA
CASSFGGGGQGARGYTF,TGTGCCAGCAGCTTCGGCGGGGGCGGACAGGGGGCGCGGGGCTACACCTTC,TRBV13,NA,TRBJ1-2,TRBD1
CASSIGPSAYEQYF,TGTGCCAGTAGTATCGGGCCTTCGGCCTACGAGCAGTACTTC,TRBV19,NA,TRBJ2-7,NA
CASSSHRGDYGYTF,TGTGCCAGCAGCTCGCACAGGGGGGACTATGGCTACACCTTC,TRBV7-9,NA,TRBJ1-2,TRBD1
CASSLGEGGLNEQYF,TGTGCCAGCAGTTTGGGGGAGGGCGGATTAAACGAGCAGTACTTC,TRBV6-6,NA,TRBJ2-7,TRBD2
CASSLRALRSTNTGELFF,TGTGCCAGCAGCTTAAGGGCCCTCAGAAGTACGAACACCGGGGAGCTGTTTTTT,TRBV7-2,NA,TRBJ2-2,NA
CASSPQSGTSGIYEQYF,TGTGCCAGCAGTCCTCAATCAGGGACTAGCGGGATTTACGAGCAGTACTTC,TRBV27,NA,TRBJ2-7,TRBD2
CSERIGETQYF,TGCAGCGAGAGGATCGGGGAGACCCAGTACTTC,TRBV29-1,NA,TRBJ2-5,NA
CASSPPIGTSSYEQYF,TGTGCCAGCAGTCCTCCCATTGGGACTAGCTCCTACGAGCAGTACTTC,TRBV25-1,NA,TRBJ2-7,TRBD2
CASSPPPSGSRSGELFF,TGTGCCAGCAGTCCCCCCCCTAGCGGGAGCCGTTCCGGGGAGCTGTTTTTT,TRBV6-2/TRBV6-3,NA,TRBJ2-2,TRBD2
CASSLLAGSGGDTQYF,TGTGCCAGCAGCCTCCTAGCGGGATCGGGAGGAGATACGCAGTATTTT,TRBV11-3,NA,TRBJ2-3,TRBD2
CASSSGPPLLNEQFF,TGTGCCAGCAGCTCGGGACCGCCATTACTCAATGAGCAGTTCTTC,TRBV7-7,NA,TRBJ2-1,NA
CASSGDSSYEQYF,TGTGCCAGCAGTGGGGACAGCTCCTACGAGCAGTACTTC,TRBV2,NA,TRBJ2-7,TRBD1
CASGTGPLRTEAFF,TGTGCCAGCGGGACAGGTCCTTTGAGAACTGAAGCTTTCTTT,TRBV28,NA,TRBJ1-1,TRBD1
CSAKQSTDTQYF,TGCAGCGCCAAACAGAGCACAGATACGCAGTATTTT,TRBV29-1,NA,TRBJ2-3,NA
CASSPGQGSLDEQFF,TGTGCCAGCTCACCCGGCCAAGGGAGTCTAGATGAGCAGTTCTTC,TRBV18,NA,TRBJ2-1,NA
CASSYEQGIGGELFF,TGTGCCAGCAGTTACGAACAGGGTATCGGCGGGGAGCTGTTTTTT,TRBV6-2/TRBV6-3,NA,TRBJ2-2,NA
CASSEALFGGGGKQTQYF,TGTGCCAGCAGTGAAGCGCTTTTTGGCGGAGGCGGGAAACAGACCCAGTACTTC,TRBV6-1,NA,TRBJ2-5,NA
CASSLGQPSSYNEQFF,TGCGCCAGCAGCTTGGGTCAGCCGAGCTCCTACAATGAGCAGTTCTTC,TRBV5-1,NA,TRBJ2-1,NA
CAIVTSVVYEQYF,TGTGCCATCGTCACTAGCGTGGTCTACGAGCAGTACTTC,TRBV2,NA,TRBJ2-7,TRBD2
CASSLVLGAGNTIYF,TGCGCCAGCAGCTTGGTGCTCGGAGCTGGAAACACCATATATTTT,TRBV5-1,NA,TRBJ1-3,NA
CASSLVQGVLSGELFF,TGTGCCAGCAGCTTGGTACAGGGTGTTCTCTCCGGGGAGCTGTTTTTT,TRBV5-4,NA,TRBJ2-2,NA
CASSGSHTDTQYF,TGTGCCAGTAGCGGGAGCCACACAGATACGCAGTATTTT,TRBV12-3/TRBV12-4,once,TRBJ2-3,TRBD2
CATSDELAGGGNEQFF,TGTGCCACCAGTGACGAGCTAGCGGGAGGGGGCAATGAGCAGTTCTTC,TRBV24-1,NA,TRBJ2-1,TRBD2
CASSVPALGVAKNIQYF,TGTGCCAGCAGCGTTCCAGCTCTGGGGGTAGCCAAAAACATTCAGTACTTC,TRBV9,NA,TRBJ2-4,NA
CASSQVGQNTEAFF,TGCGCCAGCAGCCAAGTCGGGCAGAACACTGAAGCTTTCTTT,TRBV4-3,NA,TRBJ1-1,NA
CASSHSGTGNTEAFF,TGTGCCAGCAGTCACTCTGGGACAGGGAACACTGAAGCTTTCTTT,TRBV6-6,NA,TRBJ1-1,TRBD1
CATSGGANRGGSYNEQFF,TGTGCCACCAGTGGAGGGGCCAACCGGGGCGGCTCCTACAATGAGCAGTTCTTC,TRBV24-1,many,TRBJ2-1,NA
CASSPLNVQETQYF,TGTGCCAGCAGTCCGTTAAACGTCCAAGAGACCCAGTACTTC,TRBV2,NA,TRBJ2-5,NA
CASSLGQFNQPQHF,TGTGCCAGCAGCCTAGGACAATTTAATCAGCCCCAGCATTTT,TRBV28,NA,TRBJ1-5,NA
CASSSRLAGVHNEQFF,TGTGCCAGCAGCTCCAGACTAGCGGGGGTACACAATGAGCAGTTCTTC,TRBV7-2,NA,TRBJ2-1,TRBD2
CSVEMGQGGGTATDTQYF,TGCAGCGTTGAAATGGGTCAGGGGGGAGGCACTGCTACAGATACGCAGTATTTT,TRBV29-1,NA,TRBJ2-3,NA
CASSLPGLAGGNEQFF,TGCGCCAGCAGCTTACCGGGACTAGCGGGAGGGAATGAGCAGTTCTTC,TRBV5-1,NA,TRBJ2-1,TRBD2
CASSRNTDTQYF,TGTGCCAGCAGCCGGAACACAGATACGCAGTATTTT,TRBV3-1/TRBV3-2,NA,TRBJ2-3,NA
CASSLGHLEETQYF,TGCGCCAGCAGCCTCGGACACCTTGAAGAGACCCAGTACTTC,TRBV10-1,NA,TRBJ2-5,NA
CSASAHYEQYF,TGCAGTGCTTCCGCTCACTACGAGCAGTACTTC,TRBV20-1,NA,TRBJ2-7,NA
CASSSGQPQHF,TGTGCCAGTAGTAGTGGTCAGCCCCAGCATTTT,TRBV19,NA,TRBJ1-5,NA